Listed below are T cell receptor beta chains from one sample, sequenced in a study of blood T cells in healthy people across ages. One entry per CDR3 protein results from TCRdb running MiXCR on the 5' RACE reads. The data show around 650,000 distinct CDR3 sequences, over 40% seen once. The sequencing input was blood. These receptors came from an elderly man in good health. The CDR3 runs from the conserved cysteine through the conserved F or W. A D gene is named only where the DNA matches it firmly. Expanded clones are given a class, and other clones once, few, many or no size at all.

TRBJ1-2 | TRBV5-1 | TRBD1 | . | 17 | TGCGCCAGCAGCTTGGGGATCCGACAGGGGTTAGACTATGGCTACACCTTC | CASSLGIRQGLDYGYTF
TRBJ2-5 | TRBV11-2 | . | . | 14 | TGTGCCAGCAGCTTGACACAATCCTACAATGAGCAGTACTTC | CASSLTQSYNEQYF
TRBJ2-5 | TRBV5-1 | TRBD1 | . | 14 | TGCGCCAGCCGCCGGACAGGGGGGGTCGGGGAGCAGTACTTC | CASRRTGGVGEQYF
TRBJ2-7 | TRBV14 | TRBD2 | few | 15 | TGTGCCAGCAGCCAAGAGGCCGAGCGGGAGTACGAGCAGTACTTC | CASSQEAEREYEQYF
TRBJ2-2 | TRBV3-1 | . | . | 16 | TGTGCCAGCAGCCAAGTGCCGCGAGGGGTTCCCGGGGAGCTGTTTTTT | CASSQVPRGVPGELFF
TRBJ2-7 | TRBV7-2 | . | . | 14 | TGTGCCAGCAGCCCCGGTCGGGATTCCTACGAGCAGTACTTC | CASSPGRDSYEQYF
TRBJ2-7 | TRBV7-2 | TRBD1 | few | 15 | TGTGCCAGCAGCATTTTCCGACAGGGGAGGTACGAGCAGTACTTC | CASSIFRQGRYEQYF
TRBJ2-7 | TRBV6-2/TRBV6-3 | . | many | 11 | TGTGCCAGCAGTCCTAAAATCGGGCAGTACTTC | CASSPKIGQYF
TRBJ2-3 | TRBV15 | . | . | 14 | TGTGCCACCAGCAAAGAACAGGGTTTAGATACGCAGTATTTT | CATSKEQGLDTQYF
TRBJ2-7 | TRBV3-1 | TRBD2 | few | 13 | TGTGCCATCGGAGCGGGAGGCTTCCACGAGCAGTACTTC | CAIGAGGFHEQYF
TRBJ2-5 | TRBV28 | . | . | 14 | TGTGCCAGCAGTCGACAGGTGGACGGGGAGACCCAGTACTTC | CASSRQVDGETQYF
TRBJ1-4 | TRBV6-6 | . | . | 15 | TGTGCCAGCAGTTATAGCGGCTCAACAAGTGAAAAACTGTTTTTT | CASSYSGSTSEKLFF
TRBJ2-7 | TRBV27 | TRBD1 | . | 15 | TGTGCCAGCAGTCCCCGGGACAGGGGCGTCTACGATCAGTACTTC | CASSPRDRGVYDQYF
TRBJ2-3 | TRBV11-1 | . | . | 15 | TGTGCCAGCAGCTTATATAAGGGGAGCACAGATACGCAGTATTTT | CASSLYKGSTDTQYF
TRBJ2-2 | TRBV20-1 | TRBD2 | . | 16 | TGCAGAGACGAACACCTAGCGGTCTGGGACACCGGGGAGCTGTTTTTT | CRDEHLAVWDTGELFF
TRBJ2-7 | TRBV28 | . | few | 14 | TGTGCCAGCAGTTTATCCGGGGCCCTCTACGAGCAGTACTTC | CASSLSGALYEQYF
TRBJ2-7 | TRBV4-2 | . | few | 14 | TGTGCCAGCAGCGAGGGGGGGCTATCCTACGAGCAGTACTTC | CASSEGGLSYEQYF
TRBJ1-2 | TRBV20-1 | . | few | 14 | TGCAGTGCTAGGGGCCCAACCCAGGGCTATGGCTACACCTTC | CSARGPTQGYGYTF
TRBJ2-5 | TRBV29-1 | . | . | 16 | TGCAGCGTGGGGGGAGTAGTAATGGGCTTGAAAGAGACCCAGTACTTC | CSVGGVVMGLKETQYF
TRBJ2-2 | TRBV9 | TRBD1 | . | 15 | TGTGCCAGCAGCCCCCGACAGGGGTTCACCGGGGAGCTGTTTTTT | CASSPRQGFTGELFF
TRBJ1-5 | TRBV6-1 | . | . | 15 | TGTGCCAGCAGTGAAGCGCTGGTCAGAAATCAGCCCCAGCATTTT | CASSEALVRNQPQHF
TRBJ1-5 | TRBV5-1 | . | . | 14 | TGCGCCAGCAGCTTGTTTAGGGGCAATCAGCCCCAGCATTTT | CASSLFRGNQPQHF
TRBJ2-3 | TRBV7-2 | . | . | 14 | TGTGCCAGCAGCTCCCAGGGAAGAGGGTCAACGCAGTATTTT | CASSSQGRGSTQYF
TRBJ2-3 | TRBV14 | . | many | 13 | TGTGCCAGCAGCCAAGATCTTCGAGATACGCAGTATTTT | CASSQDLRDTQYF
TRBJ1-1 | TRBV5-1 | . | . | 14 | TGCGCCAGCAGCTTGGAAGGGACGAACACTGAAGCTTTCTTT | CASSLEGTNTEAFF
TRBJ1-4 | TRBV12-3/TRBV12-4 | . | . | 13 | TGTGCCAGCAGCGATGCAACTAATGAAAAACTGTTTTTT | CASSDATNEKLFF
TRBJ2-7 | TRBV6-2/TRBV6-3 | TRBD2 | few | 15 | TGTGCCAGCAGGAGTGGCGGGAGGGCCTCCTACGAGCAGTACTTC | CASRSGGRASYEQYF
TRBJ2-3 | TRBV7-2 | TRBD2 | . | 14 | TGTGCCAGCAGTGACGGCGGGAGACCCGATACGCAGTATTTT | CASSDGGRPDTQYF
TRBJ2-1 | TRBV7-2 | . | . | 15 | TGTGCCAGCAGCTTAGACCCGGGACTGTACAATGGACAGTTCTTC | CASSLDPGLYNGQFF
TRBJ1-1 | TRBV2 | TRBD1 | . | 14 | TGTGCCAGCAGTGGTGGCACAGGGGGTTCAGCGGCTTTCTTT | CASSGGTGGSAAFF
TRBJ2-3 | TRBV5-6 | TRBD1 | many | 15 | TGTGCCAGCAGCCCTGACAGGGGGCGGACAGATACGCAGTATTTT | CASSPDRGRTDTQYF
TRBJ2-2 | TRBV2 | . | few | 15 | TGTGCCACGCGGGGGGGACAGGGAGAGACCGGGGAGCTGTTTTTT | CATRGGQGETGELFF
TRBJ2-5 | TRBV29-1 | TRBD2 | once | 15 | TGCAGCGCTGTGGGGACTAGCGGGAGTAGGGAGACCCAGTACTTC | CSAVGTSGSRETQYF
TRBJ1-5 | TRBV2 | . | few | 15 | TGTGCCAGCAGTGTCAGGGAAGGAGGCAATCAGCCCCAGCATTTT | CASSVREGGNQPQHF
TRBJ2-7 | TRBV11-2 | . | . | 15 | TGTGCCAGCAGCTGGGGCTCCGGGACACACTACGAGCAGTACTTC | CASSWGSGTHYEQYF
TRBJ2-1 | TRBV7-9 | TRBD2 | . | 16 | TGTGCCAGCAGCTACCAAGCGGGAGGGCCTCTTAATGAGCAGTTCTTC | CASSYQAGGPLNEQFF
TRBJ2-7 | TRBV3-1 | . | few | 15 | TGTGCCAGCAGCCAAGTCTGCCTAGGTGGGTACGAGCAGTACTTC | CASSQVCLGGYEQYF
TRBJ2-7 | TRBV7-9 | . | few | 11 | TGTGCCAGCAGAATAGGGCCCGAGCAGTACTTC | CASRIGPEQYF
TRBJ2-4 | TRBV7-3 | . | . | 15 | TGTGCCAGCAGCTCTAGCAACGCGTTTCCCAATGAGCAGTACTTC | CASSSSNAFPNEQYF
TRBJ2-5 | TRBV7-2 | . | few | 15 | TGTGCCAGCAGCTTAGACAGACTGGTAACGGAGACCCAGTACTTC | CASSLDRLVTETQYF
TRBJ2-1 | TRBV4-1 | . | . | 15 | TGCGCCAGCAGCCAAGGCGGGCGGACCATCAATGAGCAGTTCTTC | CASSQGGRTINEQFF
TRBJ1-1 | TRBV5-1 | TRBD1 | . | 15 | TGCGCCAGCAGCTACGGACAGGAGATGAACACTGAAGCTTTCTTT | CASSYGQEMNTEAFF
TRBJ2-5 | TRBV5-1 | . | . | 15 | TGCGCCAGCAGAAGTGCAGGGCAGGGGTTGGAGACCCAGTACTTC | CASRSAGQGLETQYF
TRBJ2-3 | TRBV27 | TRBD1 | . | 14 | TGTGCCAGCAGTATAAACAGGGGTCGGGATACGCAGTATTTT | CASSINRGRDTQYF
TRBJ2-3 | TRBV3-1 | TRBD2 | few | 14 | TGTGCCAGCGGTAGCGGGGTAATCACAGATACGCAGTATTTT | CASGSGVITDTQYF
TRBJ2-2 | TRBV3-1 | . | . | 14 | TGTGCCAGCAGCCAAGACAAAAGCACCGGGGAGCTGTTTTTT | CASSQDKSTGELFF
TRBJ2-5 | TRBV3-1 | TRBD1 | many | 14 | TGTGCCAGCAGCTCAAGGGACAGGGCAGAGACCCAGTACTTC | CASSSRDRAETQYF
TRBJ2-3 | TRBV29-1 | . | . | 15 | TGCAGCGTTGAAGGAAGCCCAGGGAGCCCAGATACGCAGTATTTT | CSVEGSPGSPDTQYF
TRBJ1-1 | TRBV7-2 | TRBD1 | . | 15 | TGTGCCAGCAGCCCGCTAGGAGGGGGCTACACTGAAGCTTTCTTT | CASSPLGGGYTEAFF
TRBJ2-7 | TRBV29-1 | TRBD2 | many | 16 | TGCAGCGCTTGGACTAGCGGGCCCAGACTCTCCTACGAGCAGTACTTC | CSAWTSGPRLSYEQYF
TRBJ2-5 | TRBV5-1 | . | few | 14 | TGCGCCAGCAGCTTGCAGGGGTCCGAAGAGACCCAGTACTTC | CASSLQGSEETQYF
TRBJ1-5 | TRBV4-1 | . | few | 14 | TGCGCCAGCAGCCAAGACGGTAGGACGCGGCCCCAGCATTTT | CASSQDGRTRPQHF
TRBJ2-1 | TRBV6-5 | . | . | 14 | TGTGCCAGCAGAAGGGCAGGGAAGGGCAATGAGCAGTTCTTC | CASRRAGKGNEQFF
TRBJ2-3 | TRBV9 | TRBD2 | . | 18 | TGTGCCAGCAGCGCGGGGGGAGTAGCGGGAGGTTCGGGAGATACGCAGTATTTT | CASSAGGVAGGSGDTQYF
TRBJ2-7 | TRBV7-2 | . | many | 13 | TGTGCCAGCAGCTTAGGGGTTATCAACGAGCAGTACTTC | CASSLGVINEQYF